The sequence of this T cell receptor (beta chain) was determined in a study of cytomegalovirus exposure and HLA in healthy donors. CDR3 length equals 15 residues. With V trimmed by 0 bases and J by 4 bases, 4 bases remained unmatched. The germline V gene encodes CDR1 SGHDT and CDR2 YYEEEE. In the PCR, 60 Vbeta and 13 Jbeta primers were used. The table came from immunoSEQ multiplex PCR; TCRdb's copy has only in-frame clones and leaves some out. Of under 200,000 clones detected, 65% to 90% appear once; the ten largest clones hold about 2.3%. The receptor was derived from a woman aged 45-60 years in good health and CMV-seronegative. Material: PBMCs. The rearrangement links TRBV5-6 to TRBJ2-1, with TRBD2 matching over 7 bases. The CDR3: CASSLASGVYNEQFF. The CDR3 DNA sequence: TGTGCCAGCAGCTTGGCCAGCGGGGTATACAATGAGCAGTTCTTC.